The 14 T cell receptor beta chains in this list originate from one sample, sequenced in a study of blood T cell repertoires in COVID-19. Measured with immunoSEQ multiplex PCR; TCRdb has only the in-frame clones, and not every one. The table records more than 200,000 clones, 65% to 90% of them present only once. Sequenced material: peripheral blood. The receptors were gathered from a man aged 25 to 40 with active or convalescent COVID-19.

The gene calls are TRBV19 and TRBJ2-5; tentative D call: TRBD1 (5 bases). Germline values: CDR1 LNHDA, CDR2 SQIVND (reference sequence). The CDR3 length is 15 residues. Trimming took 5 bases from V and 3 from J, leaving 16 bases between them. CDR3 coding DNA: TGTGCCAGTAGTCCCCCAGGGCAGGTTGAAGAGACCCAGTACTTC. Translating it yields CASSPPGQVEETQYF.

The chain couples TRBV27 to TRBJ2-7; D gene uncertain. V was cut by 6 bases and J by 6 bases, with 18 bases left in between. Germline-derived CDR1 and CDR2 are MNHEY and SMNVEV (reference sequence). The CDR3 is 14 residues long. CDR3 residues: CASRLVSPMAEQYF. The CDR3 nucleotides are TGTGCCAGCAGACTTGTTAGCCCTATGGCCGAGCAGTACTTC.

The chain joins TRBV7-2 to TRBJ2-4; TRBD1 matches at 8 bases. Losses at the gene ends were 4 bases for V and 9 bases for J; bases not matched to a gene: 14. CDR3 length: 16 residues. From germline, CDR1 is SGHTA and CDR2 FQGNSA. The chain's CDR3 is CASSYRGGQGAVIQYF. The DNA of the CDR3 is TGTGCCAGCAGCTATAGAGGGGGCCAGGGGGCCGTCATTCAGTACTTC.

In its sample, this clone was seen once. This CDR3 is CASSVEAAGREQFF. The CDR3 nucleotides read TGTGCCAGCAGCGTAGAGGCGGCGGGGCGTGAGCAGTTCTTC. V is TRBV9 and J is TRBJ2-1, with D possibly TRBD2 on 6 matching bases. The germline gives CDR1 SGDLS, CDR2 YYNGEE. V shed 0 bases and J shed 9 bases, with 13 bases lying between them. This CDR3 spans 14 amino acids.

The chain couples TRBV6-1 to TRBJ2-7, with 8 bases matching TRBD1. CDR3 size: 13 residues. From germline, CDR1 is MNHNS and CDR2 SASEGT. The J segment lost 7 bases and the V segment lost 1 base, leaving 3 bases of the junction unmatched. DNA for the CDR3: TGTGCCAGCAGTGAAGGGACAGGGTGGGAGCAGTACTTC. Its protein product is CASSEGTGWEQYF.

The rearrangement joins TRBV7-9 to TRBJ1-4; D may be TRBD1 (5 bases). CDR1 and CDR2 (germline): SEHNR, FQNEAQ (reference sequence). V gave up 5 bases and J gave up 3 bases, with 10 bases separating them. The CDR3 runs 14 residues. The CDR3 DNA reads TGTGCCAGCAGCCGGGGGACGGCTAATGAAAAACTGTTTTTT. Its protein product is CASSRGTANEKLFF.

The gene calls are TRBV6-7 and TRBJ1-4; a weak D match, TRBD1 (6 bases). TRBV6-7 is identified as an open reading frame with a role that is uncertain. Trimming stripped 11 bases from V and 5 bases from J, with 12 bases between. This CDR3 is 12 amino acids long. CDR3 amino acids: CAGGQTNEKLFF. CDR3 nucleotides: TGTGCCGGCGGACAGACGAATGAAAAACTGTTTTTT.

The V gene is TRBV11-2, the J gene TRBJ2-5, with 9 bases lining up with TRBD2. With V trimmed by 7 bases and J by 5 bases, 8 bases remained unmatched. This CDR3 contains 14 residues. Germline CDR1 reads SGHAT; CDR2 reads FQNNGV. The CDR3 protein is CASTRAGGAETQYF. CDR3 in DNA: TGTGCCAGCACCAGAGCGGGGGGAGCGGAGACCCAGTACTTC.

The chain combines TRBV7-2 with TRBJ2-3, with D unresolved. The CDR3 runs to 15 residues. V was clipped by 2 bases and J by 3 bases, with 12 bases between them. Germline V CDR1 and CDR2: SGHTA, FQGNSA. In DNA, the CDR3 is TGTGCCAGCAGCTTAACCCTCTCAGGAACAGATACGCAGTATTTT. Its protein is CASSLTLSGTDTQYF.

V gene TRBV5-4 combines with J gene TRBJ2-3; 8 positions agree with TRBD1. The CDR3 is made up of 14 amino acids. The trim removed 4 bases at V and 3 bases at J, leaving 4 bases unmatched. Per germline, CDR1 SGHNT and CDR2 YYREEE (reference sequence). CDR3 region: CASSLDRGTDTQYF. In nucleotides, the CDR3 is TGTGCCAGCAGCCTTGACAGGGGTACAGATACGCAGTATTTT.

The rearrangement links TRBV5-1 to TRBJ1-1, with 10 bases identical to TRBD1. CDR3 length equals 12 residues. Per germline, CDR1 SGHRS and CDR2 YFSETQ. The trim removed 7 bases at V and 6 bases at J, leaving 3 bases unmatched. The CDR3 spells CASGTGEPEAFF. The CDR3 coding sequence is TGCGCCAGCGGGACAGGGGAGCCTGAAGCTTTCTTT.

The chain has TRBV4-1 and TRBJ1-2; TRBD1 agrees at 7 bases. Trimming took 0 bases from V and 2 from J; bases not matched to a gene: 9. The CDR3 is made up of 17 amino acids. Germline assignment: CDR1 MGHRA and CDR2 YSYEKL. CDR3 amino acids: CASSQEGTGDSNYGYTF. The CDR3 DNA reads TGCGCCAGCAGCCAAGAAGGCACAGGGGATAGCAACTATGGCTACACCTTC.

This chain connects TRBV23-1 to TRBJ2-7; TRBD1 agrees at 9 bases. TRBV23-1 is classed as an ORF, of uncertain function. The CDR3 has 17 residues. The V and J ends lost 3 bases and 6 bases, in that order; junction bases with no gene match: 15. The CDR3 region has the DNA TGCGCCAGCAGTCACGCCCCCTACAGGGGGCAAGGCCGCGAGCAGTACTTC. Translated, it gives CASSHAPYRGQGREQYF.

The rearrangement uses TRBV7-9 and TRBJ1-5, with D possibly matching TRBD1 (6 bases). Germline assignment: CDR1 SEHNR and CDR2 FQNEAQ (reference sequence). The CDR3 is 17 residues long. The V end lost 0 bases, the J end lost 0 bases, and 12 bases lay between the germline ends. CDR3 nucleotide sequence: TGTGCCAGCAGCTTAGCGCTCAGGGGATATAGCAATCAGCCCCAGCATTTT. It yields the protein CASSLALRGYSNQPQHF.